The 11 T cell receptor beta chains reported below all come from one sample, sequenced in a study of blood T cells in healthy people across ages (dated by TCRdb to about 2015). The library was obtained by 5' RACE. The run used an Illumina HiSeq 2500. A second 7 to 11 cycle PCR used a sample-barcoded 5' primer and a J-beta primer mix. The raw public reads went through TCRdb reprocessing: fastp at Q25, MiXCR clone calling, in-frame beta chains kept. CDR3 protein duplicates are merged, each entry listing the most common genes and DNA. This sample gives 600,000 to 1,000,000 distinct CDR3 sequences in total; 55% to 75% of them show up just once. About 20% of the sample is in the top ten clones. The sequenced material came from blood. The receptors derive from a young man in good health.

The chain uses TRBV20-1 and TRBJ1-1; 7 nucleotides agree with TRBD1. Germline V gene data show CDR1 as DFQATT and CDR2 as SNEGSKA (reference sequence). The CDR3 has 13 residues. The trim removed 3 bases at V and 0 bases at J, leaving 1 base unmatched. The CDR3, as DNA: TGCAGTGCTAGCAGGGGGGTGAACACTGAAGCTTTCTTT. This gives the protein CSASRGVNTEAFF.

The J gene is TRBJ2-7, the V gene TRBV28, with a tentative D call TRBD2 (5 bases). CDR1 is MDHEN and CDR2 is SYDVKM in the germline V gene. This CDR3 spans 16 amino acids. V was trimmed by 4 bases and J by 6 bases, leaving 22 bases between them. The CDR3 region is CASSSQYDQPSGEQYF. CDR3 DNA sequence: TGTGCCAGCAGTTCCCAATATGATCAACCCAGCGGCGAGCAGTACTTC.

The chain links TRBV9 to TRBJ2-7; a weak D match, TRBD2 (5 bases). Germline CDR1 and CDR2: SGDLS and YYNGEE. V was shortened by 3 bases and J by 2 bases, with 12 bases between the two germline ends. The length of the CDR3 is 14 residues. The CDR3 loop reads CASSAGSGAYEQYF. As DNA, the CDR3 is TGTGCCAGCAGCGCCGGAAGCGGAGCCTACGAGCAGTACTTC.

The chain employs TRBV4-3 and TRBJ2-1; the match to TRBD1 covers 12 bases. Judging by the DNA end, TRBJ2-7 fits better; the J call may be wrong. Germline V CDR1 and CDR2: LGHNA, YSLEER. The CDR3 contains 16 residues. The CDR3 sequence is CASSQDHGTGGNEQYF. The DNA for the CDR3 is TGCGCCAGCAGCCAAGATCATGGGACAGGGGGCAATGAGCAGTACTTC.

This clonotype was picked up a small number of times. The chain uses TRBV4-3 and TRBJ2-7, with D possibly being TRBD2 (6 bases). The CDR3 extends over 16 amino acids. V shed 2 bases and J shed 1 base, with 15 bases lying between them. CDR1 LGHNA and CDR2 YSLEER come from the germline V gene. The CDR3 DNA sequence: TGCGCCAGCAGCCAAATGTATCCAGGGACTTCCTACGAGCAGTACTTC. This encodes CASSQMYPGTSYEQYF.

The chain uses TRBV2 and TRBJ2-5; 14 positions agree with TRBD2. This CDR3 is 17 amino acids long. V dropped 3 bases and J dropped 2; count of bases not matched to a gene: 5. Germline values: CDR1 SNHLY, CDR2 FYNNEI. DNA of the CDR3: TGTGCCAGCAGTGATTGGGGACTAGCGGGGGCACAAGAGACCCAGTACTTC. Amino acids: CASSDWGLAGAQETQYF.

J is TRBJ2-7 and V is TRBV20-1; the match to TRBD1 covers 8 bases. With 0 bases clipped from V and 5 bases from J, the junction kept 9 bases outside the gene matches. CDR1 and CDR2 from the germline V gene are DFQATT and SNEGSKA (reference sequence). The CDR3 is 15 residues long. The chain's CDR3 is CSARDATGVPHEQYF. The CDR3 DNA sequence: TGCAGTGCTAGAGATGCGACAGGGGTTCCCCACGAGCAGTACTTC.

Notes on this clonotype: A read error may account for a junction end that differs from germline. The J gene is TRBJ2-7, the V gene TRBV5-1, with 8 bases that match TRBD1. This CDR3 has 16 residues. The germline V gene has CDR1 SGHRS and CDR2 YFSETQ. The CDR3 loop reads CASSLEPGTGLDERYF. As DNA, the CDR3 is TGCGCCAGCAGCTTGGAACCCGGGACAGGCTTGGACGAGCGGTACTTC.

The V gene is TRBV2, the J gene TRBJ2-1; D is uncertain. From germline, CDR1 is SNHLY and CDR2 FYNNEI. CDR3 length: 12 residues. Trimming pared 6 bases from V and 7 bases from J, leaving 10 bases between. The CDR3 loop is CASSGSQNEQFF. The CDR3 bases are TGTGCCAGCAGCGGCTCTCAAAATGAGCAGTTCTTC.

This clonotype was recorded a few times. Here the CDR3 DNA reads TGTGCCAGCAGCTTCACAAACAATGAGCAGTTCTTC. Its protein product is CASSFTNNEQFF. V usage is TRBV7-2 and J usage is TRBJ2-1; D remains ambiguous. Germline V gene sequence: CDR1 SGHTA, CDR2 FQGNSA. The CDR3 sequence is 12 residues long. V lost 3 bases, J lost 5 bases, and 5 bases lay in between.

The rearrangement links TRBV6-6 to TRBJ2-5; D not certain. CDR1 is MNHNY, CDR2 SVGAGI, per germline (reference sequence). The CDR3 is 15 residues long. Between the trimmed V and J ends, which lost 6 bases and 11 bases, there was a span of 25 bases. DNA for the CDR3: TGTGCCAGCAGGACAAGTGATCAGCCCTACAATGAGCAGTACTTC. This gives the protein CASRTSDQPYNEQYF.